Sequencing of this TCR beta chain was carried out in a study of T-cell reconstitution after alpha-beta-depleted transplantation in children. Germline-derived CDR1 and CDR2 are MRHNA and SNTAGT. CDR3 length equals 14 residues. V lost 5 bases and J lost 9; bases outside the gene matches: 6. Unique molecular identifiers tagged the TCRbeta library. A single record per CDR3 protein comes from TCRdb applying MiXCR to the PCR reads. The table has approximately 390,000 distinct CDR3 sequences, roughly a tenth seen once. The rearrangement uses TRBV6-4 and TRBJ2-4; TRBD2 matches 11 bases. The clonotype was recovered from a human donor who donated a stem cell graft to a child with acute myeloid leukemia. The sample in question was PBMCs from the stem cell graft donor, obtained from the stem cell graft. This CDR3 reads CASSQTSGIGIQYF. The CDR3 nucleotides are TGTGCCAGCAGTCAGACTAGCGGGATCGGCATTCAGTACTTC.